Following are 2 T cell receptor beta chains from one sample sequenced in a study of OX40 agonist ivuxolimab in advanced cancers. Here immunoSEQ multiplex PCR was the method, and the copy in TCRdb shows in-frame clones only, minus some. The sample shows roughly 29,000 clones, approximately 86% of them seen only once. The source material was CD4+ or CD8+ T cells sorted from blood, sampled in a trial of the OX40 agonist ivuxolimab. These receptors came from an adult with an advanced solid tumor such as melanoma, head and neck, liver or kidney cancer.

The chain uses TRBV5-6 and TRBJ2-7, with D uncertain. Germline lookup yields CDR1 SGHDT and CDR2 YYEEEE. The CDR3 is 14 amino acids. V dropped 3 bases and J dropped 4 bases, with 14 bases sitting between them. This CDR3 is CASSSAGNGYEQYF. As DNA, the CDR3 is TGTGCCAGCAGCTCGGCTGGGAACGGGTACGAGCAGTACTTC.

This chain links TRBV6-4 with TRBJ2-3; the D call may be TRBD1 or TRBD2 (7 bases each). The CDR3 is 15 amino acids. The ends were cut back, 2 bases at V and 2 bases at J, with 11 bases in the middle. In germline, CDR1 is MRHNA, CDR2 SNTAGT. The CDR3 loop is CASSDQGGFTDTQYF. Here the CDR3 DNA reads TGTGCCAGCAGTGACCAGGGGGGGTTCACAGATACGCAGTATTTT.